This T cell receptor (beta chain) was identified in a study of blood T cell repertoires in COVID-19. For the study at large: Samples came from the United States, Italy and Spain, spanning acute and convalescent COVID-19. The analysed material was cDNA or gDNA that came from T cells, B-cell-depleted T cells, or PBMCs.

Original methodology: Reference gene primers were amplified, and this amplification served to estimate nucleated cell counts. TCRdb keeps only in-frame clones here, not all; method: immunoSEQ multiplex PCR. D and trimming were read from the DNA, whereas the V and J calls and clone size are those reported in that table. The sample yields over 120,000 clones, just under 90% seen once. The CDR3 covers 13 residues. V was cut by 3 bases and J by 0 bases, with 8 bases left in between. The germline CDR1 and CDR2 sequences are DFQATT and SNEGSKA (reference sequence). The material sequenced was peripheral blood. The chain couples TRBV20-1 to TRBJ1-1; D remains unclear. The receptor was derived from a woman between 50 and 59 years old with active or convalescent COVID-19. The CDR3 DNA reads TGCAGTGCTAGTGCACAGATGAACACTGAAGCTTTCTTT. This encodes CSASAQMNTEAFF.